Shown below are 15 T cell receptor beta chains from a single sample sequenced in a study of cytomegalovirus exposure and HLA in healthy donors. PCR was performed using 60 Vbeta and 13 Jbeta primers. Only in-frame clones appear in the TCRdb table, and some are missing; sequencing was by immunoSEQ multiplex PCR. This sample has over 150,000 clones, with over 65% found just once. The source material was PBMCs. These receptors originate from a woman in her 40s in good health and CMV-seronegative.

This sequence joins TRBV13 and TRBJ1-5; D not certain. CDR3 length equals 17 residues. With 4 bases removed from V and 1 base from J, the gap between germline ends came to 17 bases. CDR1 PRHDT and CDR2 FYEKMQ come from the germline V gene (reference sequence). CDR3 DNA sequence: TGTGCCAGCAGCTCTACGTATATGAGGGAAAGCAATCAGCCCCAGCATTTT. Translation gives CASSSTYMRESNQPQHF. The variable domain in full, with the rest retrieved from reference TRBV13 and TRBJ1-5, is AAGVIQSPRHLIKEKRETATLKCYPIPRHDTVYWYQQGPGQDPQFLISFYEKMQSDKGSIPDRFSAQQFSDYHSELNMSSLELGDSALYFCASSSTYMRESNQPQHFGDGTRLSIL.

V and J are TRBV7-9 and TRBJ1-4; D ambiguous. The V and J ends lost 0 bases and 0 bases respectively, with 8 bases between them. The CDR3 is 16 amino acids. Germline-derived CDR1 and CDR2 are SEHNR and FQNEAQ (reference sequence). CDR3 loop: CASSLAGSPTNEKLFF. The CDR3 DNA reads TGTGCCAGCAGCTTAGCAGGGAGCCCAACTAATGAAAAACTGTTTTTT. Combining the CDR3 with reference TRBV7-9 and TRBJ1-4 gives the whole variable domain DTGVSQNPRHKITKRGQNVTFRCDPISEHNRLYWYRQTLGQGPEFLTYFQNEAQLEKSRLLSDRFSAERPKGSFSTLEIQRTEQGDSAMYLCASSLAGSPTNEKLFFGSGTQLSVL.

The CDR3 loop reads CASSLETSPGANVLTF. The CDR3 coding sequence is TGTGCCAGCAGCTTGGAGACTAGCCCTGGGGCCAACGTCCTGACTTTC. The gene calls are TRBV5-4 and TRBJ2-6; 7 bases map to TRBD2. The CDR3 totals 16 residues. Unmatched junction bases numbered 2, after V lost 0 bases and J lost 2 bases. Germline lookup yields CDR1 SGHNT and CDR2 YYREEE (reference sequence).

The chain couples TRBV2 to TRBJ2-1, with 12 bases matching TRBD2. This CDR3 region has 14 residues. The V and J ends lost 6 bases and 10 bases, in that order; junction bases with no gene match: 7. The germline V gene encodes CDR1 SNHLY and CDR2 FYNNEI. CDR3 amino acids: CASRRLAGAGEQFF. Written as DNA, the CDR3 is TGTGCCAGCAGACGACTAGCGGGGGCAGGGGAGCAGTTCTTC.

CDR3 bases: TGTGCCAGCAGCTCTGGACTAGCCAATGAGCAGTTCTTC. It yields the protein CASSSGLANEQFF. This chain links TRBV7-2 with TRBJ2-1; TRBD2 matches at 8 bases. From germline, CDR1 is SGHTA and CDR2 FQGNSA. Trimming removed 4 bases from V and 6 bases from J; junction bases left unmatched: 2. The CDR3 extends over 13 amino acids.

The V gene is TRBV5-6, the J gene TRBJ1-2; 7 bases agree with TRBD1. Per germline, CDR1 SGHDT and CDR2 YYEEEE. The CDR3 is 12 amino acids. The trim removed 5 bases at V and 4 bases at J, leaving 2 bases unmatched. The CDR3 region has the DNA TGTGCCAGCAGGGGACAGATCTATGGCTACACCTTC. It translates to CASRGQIYGYTF.

Concerning this clone itself: The sample carries other DNA sequences with the same CDR3. The rearrangement links TRBV7-9 to TRBJ2-1; a weak D match, TRBD1 (5 bases). CDR1 is SEHNR and CDR2 is FQNEAQ in the germline V gene (reference sequence). V gave up 5 bases and J gave up 4 bases, with 6 bases separating them. This CDR3 has 12 residues. CDR3 bases: TGTGCCAGCAGCCCAGGGTACAATGAGCAGTTCTTC. Translating gives CASSPGYNEQFF.

The chain couples TRBV2 to TRBJ1-5; TRBD1 agrees at 9 bases. Looked up from germline, CDR1 is SNHLY and CDR2 is FYNNEI. V lost 7 bases, J lost 7 bases, and 11 bases stayed unmatched. The length of the CDR3 is 15 residues. CDR3 loop: CASIRDRVIGQPQHF. CDR3 in DNA: TGTGCCAGCATACGGGACAGGGTGATCGGGCAGCCCCAGCATTTT. Drawing the rest from reference TRBV2 and TRBJ1-5, the complete variable domain is EPEVTQTPSHQVTQMGQEVILRCVPISNHLYFYWYRQILGQKVEFLVSFYNNEISEKSEIFDDQFSVERPDGSNFTLKIRSTKLEDSAMYFCASIRDRVIGQPQHFGDGTRLSIL.

Only one count was recorded for this clone. The chain is built from TRBV9 and TRBJ2-3, with 9 bases aligning to TRBD1. Trimming took 4 bases from V and 0 from J; bases not matched to a gene: 3. The CDR3 length is 15 residues. CDR1 SGDLS and CDR2 YYNGEE come from the germline V gene. CDR3 sequence (DNA): TGTGCCAGCAGCATGACAGGGGGTAGCACAGATACGCAGTATTTT. Translated, it gives CASSMTGGSTDTQYF.

This clone came up a few times. The chain carries TRBV5-4 and TRBJ2-7; TRBD2 matches at 7 bases. J was trimmed by 1 base and V by 0 bases; bases with no gene match: 4. Germline CDR1 SGHNT, CDR2 YYREEE (reference sequence). The CDR3 has 15 residues. The CDR3 here is CASSLGLADSYEQYF. The CDR3 nucleotides read TGTGCCAGCAGCTTGGGACTAGCAGATTCCTACGAGCAGTACTTC.

This clone was observed a few times. The chain uses TRBV5-4 and TRBJ1-1; tentatively, D is TRBD1 (5 bases). CDR1 is SGHNT, CDR2 YYREEE, per germline (reference sequence). V dropped 0 bases and J dropped 4 bases, with 19 bases sitting between them. CDR3 length: 17 amino acids. CDR3 loop: CASSLAPTGRVSTEAFF. CDR3 coding DNA: TGTGCCAGCAGCTTGGCCCCCACGGGCAGGGTGAGCACTGAAGCTTTCTTT. The full variable domain, completed using reference TRBV5-4 and TRBJ1-1, is ETGVTQSPTHLIKTRGQQVTLRCSSQSGHNTVSWYQQALGQGPQFIFQYYREEENGRGNFPPRFSGLQFPNYSSELNVNALELDDSALYLCASSLAPTGRVSTEAFFGQGTRLTVV.

The V and J genes are TRBV11-3 and TRBJ1-1; possibly TRBD1 for D (5 bases). From germline, CDR1 is SGHNT and CDR2 YENEEA. The CDR3 runs to 14 residues. Trimming removed 1 base at V and 1 base at J, with 7 bases between. The CDR3 sequence is CASSLGGGNTEAFF. Here the CDR3 DNA reads TGTGCCAGCAGCTTAGGGGGGGGGAACACTGAAGCTTTCTTT.

This clone came up once. V gene TRBV5-6 combines with J gene TRBJ1-6, with D perhaps matching TRBD1 (5 bases). Germline CDR1 and CDR2: SGHDT and YYEEEE. The CDR3 length is 13 residues. The V end lost 0 bases, the J end lost 9 bases, and 7 bases lay between the germline ends. CDR3 nucleotide sequence: TGTGCCAGCAGCTTGGTCGGGGGTTCACCCCTCCACTTT. Its protein product is CASSLVGGSPLHF. Based on the CDR3 plus reference TRBV5-6 and TRBJ1-6, the full variable domain is DAGVTQSPTHLIKTRGQQVTLRCSPKSGHDTVSWYQQALGQGPQFIFQYYEEEERQRGNFPDRFSGHQFPNYSSELNVNALLLGDSALYLCASSLVGGSPLHFGNGTRLTVT.

This clone was seen a few times. This sequence joins TRBV28 and TRBJ1-1; D is possibly TRBD1 (5 bases). Trimming took off 2 bases at V and 2 bases at J, with 18 bases between the two ends. The CDR3 sequence is 17 residues long. Germline V CDR1 and CDR2: MDHEN, SYDVKM. CDR3 in DNA: TGTGCCAGCAGTTTACCAACGACAGACCTAAGTAACACTGAAGCTTTCTTT. This codes for CASSLPTTDLSNTEAFF.

The chain couples TRBV7-6 to TRBJ1-1; unclear D gene. The V and J ends lost 0 bases and 1 base respectively, with 12 bases between them. The CDR3 is 16 amino acids. In germline, CDR1 is SGHVS, CDR2 FNYEAQ. CDR3 bases: TGTGCCAGCAGCTTAGCGCTAAGCGGGCGGAACACTGAAGCTTTCTTT. Amino acids: CASSLALSGRNTEAFF. Full variable domain (remainder filled in from reference TRBV7-6 and TRBJ1-1): GAGVSQSPRYKVTKRGQDVALRCDPISGHVSLYWYRQALGQGPEFLTYFNYEAQQDKSGLPNDRFSAERPEGSISTLTIQRTEQRDSAMYRCASSLALSGRNTEAFFGQGTRLTVV.